Each of the 13 T cell receptor beta chains below was sequenced from the same sample in a study of T cells in Graves' hyperthyroidism and ophthalmopathy. There were TCR beta CDR3 regions amplified from RNA transcripts. HTBI primers drove first-round RT-PCR of the TCR CDR3. TCRdb reprocessed the multiplex PCR reads with MiXCR, giving one entry per CDR3 protein. The sample has fewer than 350,000 distinct CDR3 sequences; roughly 14% are singletons. Source material: blood. The receptors originated from a woman in her twenties or thirties with Graves' hyperthyroidism that later progressed to Graves' ophthalmopathy.

This clonotype was observed many times. This chain uses TRBV20-1 with TRBJ1-1; TRBD1 agrees at 7 bases. Trimming at V came to 0 bases and at J to 11 bases, leaving 9 bases not matched to a gene. Looked up from germline, CDR1 is DFQATT and CDR2 is SNEGSKA (reference sequence). CDR3 length: 13 amino acids. The CDR3 region has the DNA TGCAGTGCTAGAGATACAGGGGCTCCCTGGGCTTTCTTT. Amino acid sequence: CSARDTGAPWAFF.

This clonotype was seen many times. The chain uses TRBV7-9 and TRBJ1-2, with 7 nucleotides matching TRBD1. The CDR3 has 18 amino acids. Germline CDR1 reads SEHNR; CDR2 reads FQNEAQ (reference sequence). Trimming cost V 5 bases and J 9 bases; bases outside gene matches: 24. The CDR3 region is CASSPPGPGQEPLWSYTF. In nucleotides, the CDR3 is TGTGCCAGCAGCCCCCCGGGGCCAGGACAGGAACCACTATGGAGCTACACCTTC.

By its share, this clonotype is medium-sized. The V call is TRBV6-2 or TRBV6-3, the J call TRBJ1-5; 9 bases agree with TRBD1. The CDR3 runs to 15 residues. The J segment lost 1 base and the V segment lost 7 bases, leaving 5 bases of the junction unmatched. Germline assignment: CDR1 MNHEY and CDR2 SVGEGT. The CDR3 nucleotides are TGTGCCAGCAAATTCGGACAGGGGAGCAATCAGCCCCAGCATTTT. Protein: CASKFGQGSNQPQHF.

This clonotype appeared a few times. This chain joins TRBV27 and TRBJ2-1; D is unclear. Germline loops: CDR1 MNHEY, CDR2 SMNVEV (reference sequence). The CDR3 is 11 amino acids. Trimming shortened V by 7 bases and J by 7 bases, and 8 bases separated the two germline ends. CDR3 DNA sequence: TGTGCCAGCACGATAGGTAATGAGCAGTTCTTC. Amino acid sequence: CASTIGNEQFF.

This clonotype was counted only a few times. This may be a read error, as it is one base from a much larger clone. Without the conserved terminal phenylalanine or tryptophan, this CDR3 likely stems from a read error. The chain's CDR3 is CASRWDGNSPLHL. DNA for the CDR3: TGTGCCAGCCGGTGGGACGGTAATTCACCCCTCCACCTT. The rearrangement links TRBV7-2 to TRBJ1-6; the D gene is possibly TRBD1 (5 bases). V lost 8 bases and J 6 bases, leaving 11 bases between the germline ends. The CDR3 is made up of 13 amino acids. Per germline, CDR1 SGHTA and CDR2 FQGNSA.

Ten or more counts support this clonotype. The chain employs TRBV29-1 and TRBJ2-1; 11 nucleotides agree with TRBD2. Looked up from germline, CDR1 is SQVTM and CDR2 is ANQGSEA. The CDR3 runs to 16 residues. V shed 3 bases and J 10 bases; nucleotides not matched to a gene: 14. The CDR3 region has the DNA TGCAGCGTTGAGCTCCTCGATCTGGGACTAGCGGACGAGCAGTTCTTC. It specifies CSVELLDLGLADEQFF.

This clonotype was counted many times. The CDR3 loop is CASSRAPSETQYF. The CDR3 nucleotides are TGTGCCAGCAGCCGGGCCCCTTCGGAGACCCAGTACTTC. The V and J genes are TRBV7-8 and TRBJ2-5, with D unresolved. The CDR3 totals 13 residues. The germline V gene has CDR1 SGHVS and CDR2 FQNEAQ. V was trimmed by 5 bases and J by 5 bases, leaving 12 bases between them. Together with reference TRBV7-8 and TRBJ2-5, the CDR3 gives the full variable domain: GAGVSQSPRYKVAKRGQDVALRCDPISGHVSLFWYQQALGQGPEFLTYFQNEAQLDKSGLPSDRFFAERPEGSVSTLKIQRTQQEDSAVYLCASSRAPSETQYFGPGTRLLVL.

This clonotype occurred a few times. One base away lies a much larger clone, so this may be a sequencing read error. This sequence joins TRBV2 and TRBJ2-7; D ambiguous. The CDR3 is 15 amino acids. V gave up 2 bases and J gave up 0 bases, with 11 bases separating them. The germline CDR1 and CDR2 sequences are SNHLY and FYNNEI. CDR3 coding DNA: TGTGCCAGCAGTGAAAGCAGGCCTAGCTCCTACGAGCAGTACTTC. It codes for CASSESRPSSYEQYF. The whole variable domain, filled in from reference TRBV2 and TRBJ2-7, reads EPEVTQTPSHQVTQMGQEVILRCVPISNHLYFYWYRQILGQKVEFLVSFYNNEISEKSEIFDDQFSVERPDGSNFTLKIRSTKLEDSAMYFCASSESRPSSYEQYFGPGTRLTVT.

This clonotype was counted many times. This sequence joins TRBV27 and TRBJ2-1, with a weak D call TRBD1 (6 bases). V lost 0 bases to trimming and J lost 8 bases, with 14 bases between them. CDR1 is MNHEY, CDR2 SMNVEV, per germline (reference sequence). The CDR3 totals 15 residues. The CDR3 DNA sequence: TGTGCCAGCAGTTTATCGGTGTCAGGGGTGGATGAGCAGTTCTTC. This translates into CASSLSVSGVDEQFF.

This clonotype was seen more than once but under ten times. The gene calls are TRBV9 and TRBJ2-1, with D tentatively TRBD1 (5 bases). V was shortened by 4 bases and J by 0 bases, with 14 bases between the two germline ends. Germline V gives CDR1 SGDLS, CDR2 YYNGEE. The length of the CDR3 is 16 residues. Here the CDR3 DNA reads TGTGCCAGCAGCCATAGGGGCCCCAGCTCCTACAATGAGCAGTTCTTC. Protein product: CASSHRGPSSYNEQFF.

This clonotype was counted at least ten times. CDR3 loop: CSARAPSGYNEQFF. The CDR3 DNA follows: TGCAGTGCTAGAGCCCCTAGCGGGTACAATGAGCAGTTCTTC. The chain couples TRBV20-1 to TRBJ2-1; 8 nucleotides align to TRBD2. The V segment lost 1 base and the J segment 4 bases; nucleotides outside the gene matches: 3. Germline assignment: CDR1 DFQATT and CDR2 SNEGSKA (reference sequence). The CDR3 consists of 14 residues.

This clonotype was found many times. The CDR3 sequence: CSARVSPSGPEAFF. Here the CDR3 DNA reads TGCAGTGCTAGAGTCTCCCCATCGGGTCCTGAAGCTTTCTTT. V is TRBV20-1 and J is TRBJ1-1; unclear D gene. The V end lost 1 base, the J end lost 6 bases, and 15 bases lay between the germline ends. This CDR3 region has 14 residues. Germline CDR1 is DFQATT and CDR2 is SNEGSKA (reference sequence).

In this sample, this clonotype turned up many times. The chain has TRBV14 and TRBJ2-5; 9 nucleotides agree with TRBD1. Germline CDR1 and CDR2: SGHDN and FVKESK. CDR3 size: 20 residues. J was trimmed by 3 bases and V by 5 bases; bases with no gene match: 22. The chain's CDR3 is CASSKAAYKALGQGEETQYF. The CDR3 DNA is TGTGCCAGCAGCAAAGCGGCCTATAAAGCATTGGGACAGGGCGAAGAGACCCAGTACTTC. The full variable domain, in which reference TRBV14 and TRBJ2-5 provide the parts outside the CDR3, is EAGVTQFPSHSVIEKGQTVTLRCDPISGHDNLYWYRRVMGKEIKFLLHFVKESKQDESGMPNNRFLAERTGGTYSTLKVQPAELEDSGVYFCASSKAAYKALGQGEETQYFGPGTRLLVL.